Listed here are 25 T cell receptor beta chains from one sample, sequenced in a study of shared clonotypes between healthy human individuals. Generated by immunoSEQ multiplex PCR, the TCRdb table keeps only in-frame clones and is missing some. The repertoire has roughly 2.6 million clones, around 90% of them found once; the top ten carry roughly 0.15%. The sample comprised naive CD4+ T cells sorted from blood. Subset described: CD45RA+ positively selected. The receptors stem from a man between 18 and 35 years old in good health.

This chain uses TRBV7-6 with TRBJ1-5; 8 bases match TRBD1. V was clipped by 5 bases and J by 0 bases; unmatched bases: 3. The CDR3 is 15 residues long. Germline V gene data show CDR1 as SGHVS and CDR2 as FNYEAQ. The CDR3 here is CASSPGQGSNQPQHF. The DNA for the CDR3 is TGTGCCAGCAGCCCTGGACAGGGTAGCAATCAGCCCCAGCATTTT. The full variable domain, in which reference TRBV7-6 and TRBJ1-5 provide the parts outside the CDR3, is GAGVSQSPRYKVTKRGQDVALRCDPISGHVSLYWYRQALGQGPEFLTYFNYEAQQDKSGLPNDRFSAERPEGSISTLTIQRTEQRDSAMYRCASSPGQGSNQPQHFGDGTRLSIL.

This chain links TRBV5-4 with TRBJ2-1; 14 positions agree with TRBD2. The CDR3 has 15 residues. The V gene end was trimmed by 3 bases and the J gene end by 8 bases; junction bases not matched to a gene: 4. Germline CDR1 SGHNT, CDR2 YYREEE (reference sequence). The CDR3 sequence is CASSSGTSGGYEQFF. DNA for the CDR3: TGTGCCAGCAGCTCTGGGACTAGCGGGGGTTATGAGCAGTTCTTC.

This rearrangement joins TRBV28 to TRBJ2-5; D is perhaps TRBD1 (5 bases). The V gene lost 6 bases and the J gene lost 2 bases, with 7 bases spanning the gap. The CDR3 loop spans 12 amino acids. The V gene's germline CDR1 is MDHEN and CDR2 SYDVKM. DNA for the CDR3: TGTGCCAGCAGCAGGGATCAAGAGACCCAGTACTTC. Its translation is CASSRDQETQYF.

V usage is TRBV7-2 and J usage is TRBJ2-7, with TRBD1 matching 10 bases. With 4 bases clipped from V and 2 bases from J, the junction kept 8 bases outside the gene matches. Germline V gives CDR1 SGHTA, CDR2 FQGNSA. The CDR3 contains 16 residues. CDR3 in amino acids: CASSSQGGTGAYEQYF. CDR3 DNA sequence: TGTGCCAGCAGCTCCCAGGGGGGGACAGGGGCCTACGAGCAGTACTTC.

This clone was seen once. The genes are TRBV12-5 and TRBJ1-1, with D maybe TRBD1 (6 bases). The length of the CDR3 is 15 residues. The V end lost 0 bases, the J end lost 10 bases, and 18 bases lay between the germline ends. Per the germline V gene, CDR1 is LGHNT and CDR2 is FRNRAP. The CDR3 coding sequence is TGTGCTAGTGGTTTGGTATATTCAGGGGCCCGCCGAGCTTTCTTT. This translates into CASGLVYSGARRAFF. Using reference TRBV12-5 and TRBJ1-1 for the parts outside the CDR3, the full variable domain is DARVTQTPRHKVTEMGQEVTMRCQPILGHNTVFWYRQTMMQGLELLAYFRNRAPLDDSGMPKDRFSAEMPDATLATLKIQPSEPRDSAVYFCASGLVYSGARRAFFGQGTRLTVV.

This clone was seen a handful of times. The rearrangement joins TRBV6-5 to TRBJ1-1, with D maybe TRBD1 (5 bases). CDR1 and CDR2 (germline): MNHEY, SVGAGI. This CDR3 region has 16 residues. V was trimmed by 2 bases and J by 1 base, leaving 14 bases between them. In DNA form, the CDR3 reads TGTGCCAGCAGTTACCTTCTTCAGGGTCAGAACACTGAAGCTTTCTTT. It codes for CASSYLLQGQNTEAFF.

A single count supports this clone. The chain is built from TRBV7-9 and TRBJ1-2, with D possibly TRBD1 on 5 matching bases. Trimming removed 1 base at V and 7 bases at J, with 10 bases between. In germline, CDR1 is SEHNR, CDR2 FQNEAQ (reference sequence). This CDR3 region has 13 residues. The CDR3, as DNA: TGTGCCAGCAGCTTAGAAGTGGGGGTTGGCTACACCTTC. It translates to CASSLEVGVGYTF.

Worth noting for this clone: Other DNA sequences within the sample encode an identical CDR3. The V gene is TRBV2, the J gene TRBJ1-5; D not resolved. CDR1 and CDR2 from the germline V gene are SNHLY and FYNNEI. Trimming removed 6 bases from V and 6 bases from J, with 12 bases in between. The CDR3 length is 13 residues. The CDR3, as DNA: TGTGCCAGCAGCAAAGAGGGAGCTCAGCCCCAGCATTTT. Protein product: CASSKEGAQPQHF.

This chain links TRBV27 with TRBJ2-3; 11 nucleotides align to TRBD1. Germline loops: CDR1 MNHEY, CDR2 SMNVEV (reference sequence). J lost 4 bases, V lost 6 bases, and 6 bases had no gene match. CDR3 size: 15 residues. The CDR3 is CASSRTGGKADTQYF. For the CDR3, the DNA is TGTGCCAGCAGCCGGACAGGGGGCAAGGCAGATACGCAGTATTTT.

The chain combines TRBV25-1 with TRBJ2-3; the match to TRBD1 covers 9 bases. CDR3 size: 15 residues. Losses at the gene ends were 2 bases for V and 5 bases for J; bases not matched to a gene: 5. Per germline, CDR1 MGHDK and CDR2 SYGVNS. CDR3 sequence reads: CASSEVGTGKDTQYF. The CDR3 DNA reads TGTGCCAGCAGTGAAGTGGGGACAGGGAAAGATACGCAGTATTTT.

CDR3 in DNA: TGTGCCATCAGTGAGTTAGCGGGAGTCAACACCGGGGAGCTGTTTTTT. This sequence encodes CAISELAGVNTGELFF. The V gene is TRBV10-3, the J gene TRBJ2-2; 9 positions match TRBD2. The CDR3 consists of 16 residues. Germline CDR1 ENHRY, CDR2 SYGVKD. Trimming cost V 1 base and J 2 bases; bases outside gene matches: 2.

The table lists this clone with a count of one. The V and J genes are TRBV27 and TRBJ1-2; 8 bases agree with TRBD1. Germline loops: CDR1 MNHEY, CDR2 SMNVEV (reference sequence). The CDR3 covers 14 residues. Germline trimming cut 6 bases from V and 2 bases from J; bases unmatched to any gene: 5. The DNA for the CDR3 is TGTGCCAGCAGACCGACAGGGGCAAACTATGGCTACACCTTC. Translating gives CASRPTGANYGYTF.

This chain connects TRBV7-9 to TRBJ2-5, with 9 bases that match TRBD1. The germline gives CDR1 SEHNR, CDR2 FQNEAQ (reference sequence). With 5 bases clipped from V and 1 base from J, the junction kept 2 bases outside the gene matches. The CDR3 is 14 residues long. This chain's CDR3 is CASSRGQGQETQYF. As DNA, the CDR3 is TGTGCCAGCAGCCGGGGACAGGGCCAAGAGACCCAGTACTTC. The full variable domain, in which reference TRBV7-9 and TRBJ2-5 provide the parts outside the CDR3, is DTGVSQNPRHKITKRGQNVTFRCDPISEHNRLYWYRQTLGQGPEFLTYFQNEAQLEKSRLLSDRFSAERPKGSFSTLEIQRTEQGDSAMYLCASSRGQGQETQYFGPGTRLLVL.

V and J are TRBV10-2 and TRBJ2-5; the match to TRBD1 covers 12 bases. Germline V gene data show CDR1 as WSHSY and CDR2 as SAAADI. This CDR3 has 16 residues. V was pared by 8 bases and J by 2 bases, with 9 bases of the junction left unmatched. The CDR3 DNA follows: TGCGCCAGCCGGCGGGGACAGGGGGCAAGTCAAGAGACCCAGTACTTC. It codes for CASRRGQGASQETQYF.

This clone was counted between two and nine times. The V and J genes are TRBV7-9 and TRBJ1-5; D is perhaps TRBD1 (6 bases). This CDR3 is built from 16 residues. Germline lookup yields CDR1 SEHNR and CDR2 FQNEAQ (reference sequence). V was cut by 1 base and J by 0 bases, with 10 bases left in between. For the CDR3, the DNA is TGTGCCAGCAGCTTAGGGGGGGCCCCTAGCAATCAGCCCCAGCATTTT. Its translation is CASSLGGAPSNQPQHF.

CDR3 sequence: CASSDMGITYNSPLHF. The CDR3 DNA is TGTGCCAGTAGTGACATGGGGATTACCTATAATTCACCCCTCCACTTT. V gene TRBV19 combines with J gene TRBJ1-6; no clear D. The CDR3 sequence is 16 residues long. Germline lookup yields CDR1 LNHDA and CDR2 SQIVND (reference sequence). Trimming removed 5 bases at V and 2 bases at J, with 13 bases between. Variable domain in full (rest from reference TRBV19 and TRBJ1-6): DGGITQSPKYLFRKEGQNVTLSCEQNLNHDAMYWYRQDPGQGLRLIYYSQIVNDFQKGDIAEGYSVSREKKESFPLTVTSAQKNPTAFYLCASSDMGITYNSPLHFGNGTRLTVT.

J is TRBJ2-2 and V is TRBV18, with D possibly matching TRBD2 (5 bases). Germline CDR1 KGHSH, CDR2 LQKENI. This CDR3 is built from 15 residues. The germline V and J ends were trimmed by 3 bases and 1 base, with 9 bases remaining between them. Written as DNA, the CDR3 is TGTGCCAGCTCACCTCAGAGGGAGAACACCGGGGAGCTGTTTTTT. This gives the protein CASSPQRENTGELFF.

This clone showed up just once. V usage is TRBV5-1 and J usage is TRBJ2-1, with TRBD2 matching over 11 bases. Germline trimming cut 4 bases from V and 6 bases from J; bases unmatched to any gene: 6. This CDR3 has 15 amino acids. Germline values: CDR1 SGHRS, CDR2 YFSETQ. The CDR3 region has the DNA TGCGCCAGCAGCAAAGGGACTAGCGGTTCCAATGAGCAGTTCTTC. Translated, it gives CASSKGTSGSNEQFF.

For this clone: In the same sample, other DNA sequences code for this CDR3. The rearrangement uses TRBV7-2 and TRBJ2-7, with D possibly being TRBD1 (5 bases). Trimming removed 2 bases from V and 3 bases from J, with 14 bases in between. Germline CDR1 and CDR2: SGHTA and FQGNSA. The length of the CDR3 is 15 residues. The CDR3 loop is CASSLSRVLSYEQYF. The CDR3 coding sequence is TGTGCCAGCAGCTTATCCAGGGTACTGAGCTACGAGCAGTACTTC. The whole variable domain, filled in from reference TRBV7-2 and TRBJ2-7, reads GAGVSQSPSNKVTEKGKDVELRCDPISGHTALYWYRQSLGQGLEFLIYFQGNSAPDKSGLPSDRFSAERTGGSVSTLTIQRTQQEDSAVYLCASSLSRVLSYEQYFGPGTRLTVT.

The chain is built from TRBV4-2 and TRBJ2-1; D not certain. In germline, CDR1 is LGHNA, CDR2 YNFKEQ. This CDR3 contains 17 residues. V lost 1 base to trimming and J lost 5 bases, with 18 bases between them. CDR3 residues: CASSQAIVRDGDNEQFF. The CDR3 region has the DNA TGTGCCAGCAGCCAAGCCATCGTAAGGGATGGGGACAATGAGCAGTTCTTC.

The chain couples TRBV5-1 to TRBJ2-3, with D unclear. Germline CDR1 is SGHRS and CDR2 is YFSETQ. The CDR3 is 14 residues long. Between the trimmed V and J ends, which lost 0 bases and 4 bases, there was a span of 9 bases. CDR3 loop: CASSLGPPPDTQYF. The DNA of the CDR3 is TGCGCCAGCAGCTTGGGGCCTCCCCCAGATACGCAGTATTTT.

This chain joins TRBV18 and TRBJ2-3; D is ambiguous. The CDR3 spans 16 residues. The V end lost 2 bases, the J end lost 0 bases, and 12 bases lay between the germline ends. Germline lookup yields CDR1 KGHSH and CDR2 LQKENI. CDR3 sequence reads: CASSPFTASSTDTQYF. The CDR3, as DNA: TGTGCCAGCTCACCATTCACAGCATCTAGCACAGATACGCAGTATTTT.

The chain combines TRBV7-9 with TRBJ1-6, with a possible D match to TRBD1 (6 bases). The CDR3 consists of 16 residues. The V gene's germline CDR1 is SEHNR and CDR2 FQNEAQ (reference sequence). Trimming left V 4 bases short and J 0 bases short, with 10 bases between. The CDR3, as DNA: TGTGCCAGCAGCTCGACAGGTAGCTCCTATAATTCACCCCTCCACTTT. Translated, it gives CASSSTGSSYNSPLHF.

The chain uses TRBV6-5 and TRBJ2-7; D gene unclear. Germline CDR1 is MNHEY and CDR2 is SVGAGI. The CDR3 loop spans 13 amino acids. Trimming took 10 bases from V and 2 from J, leaving 15 bases between them. CDR3: CATGDTDTYEQYF. The CDR3 DNA is TGTGCCACGGGTGACACGGATACCTACGAGCAGTACTTC.

The chain is built from TRBV13 and TRBJ2-1; 11 nucleotides align to TRBD2. Germline V CDR1 and CDR2: PRHDT, FYEKMQ (reference sequence). This CDR3 has 15 amino acids. V dropped 4 bases and J dropped 5; count of bases not matched to a gene: 4. CDR3 sequence reads: CASSYGGLADNEQFF. Written as DNA, the CDR3 is TGTGCCAGCAGCTATGGGGGACTAGCGGACAATGAGCAGTTCTTC.